One and the same sample provided the 12 T cell receptor beta chains below, sequenced in a study of shared clonotypes between healthy human individuals. In the naive CD8 group, cells lacked CD45RO and were positively selected for CCR7, so terminally differentiated effector memory CD45RA+ cells were left out. Sequencing was performed with immunoSEQ multiplex PCR; in TCRdb, only in-frame clones are kept and a portion is missing. This repertoire shows more than 2 million clones, about 95% found once; its top ten account for 0.9% to 1.4%. Sample: naive CD8+ T cells sorted from blood. The source of these receptors is a man in his late teens or twenties in good health.

The chain is built from TRBV6-5 and TRBJ2-7; D possibly uses TRBD1 or TRBD2 (5 bases each). With 7 bases removed from V and 7 bases from J, the gap between germline ends came to 11 bases. The CDR3 is 11 amino acids. Germline CDR1 and CDR2: MNHEY and SVGAGI. The CDR3 loop is CASKTGLEQYF. CDR3 DNA: TGTGCCAGCAAAACGGGGCTGGAGCAGTACTTC.

V usage is TRBV6-1 and J usage is TRBJ2-7, with unresolved D. V lost 1 base, J lost 2 bases, and 12 bases lay in between. This CDR3 has 15 amino acids. Germline CDR1 reads MNHNS; CDR2 reads SASEGT. For the CDR3, the DNA is TGTGCCAGCAGTGAAGAGTCCGACGTTGCCTACGAGCAGTACTTC. It is translated as CASSEESDVAYEQYF.

A remark on this clone: The sample contains more than one DNA sequence encoding this CDR3. The J gene is TRBJ2-7, the V gene TRBV11-2; D gene uncertain. This CDR3 is built from 13 residues. Trimming removed 3 bases at V and 0 bases at J, with 6 bases between. CDR1 is SGHAT and CDR2 is FQNNGV in the germline V gene. CDR3 loop: CASSFSSSYEQYF. CDR3 coding DNA: TGTGCCAGCAGCTTCAGCAGCTCCTACGAGCAGTACTTC.

The chain couples TRBV19 to TRBJ1-4; D not certain. V gave up 4 bases and J gave up 3 bases, with 6 bases separating them. Germline CDR1 reads LNHDA; CDR2 reads SQIVND (reference sequence). The CDR3 spans 13 residues. CDR3 in amino acids: CASSNTPNEKLFF. The CDR3 DNA follows: TGTGCCAGTAGTAACACCCCTAATGAAAAACTGTTTTTT.

The rearrangement uses TRBV15 and TRBJ1-6, with D possibly TRBD1 on 5 matching bases. Germline V CDR1 and CDR2: LNHNV, YYDKDF (reference sequence). The CDR3 has 15 residues. Deletions cut 4 bases from V and 5 bases from J, with 12 bases between. CDR3 sequence: CATSTLDIDNSPLHF. Written as DNA, the CDR3 is TGTGCCACCAGCACCCTGGACATCGATAATTCACCCCTCCACTTT.

The chain carries TRBV28 and TRBJ2-7, with D possibly TRBD2 on 7 matching bases. Germline V gene lookup returns CDR1 MDHEN and CDR2 SYDVKM. V was shortened by 5 bases and J by 5 bases, with 13 bases between the two germline ends. CDR3 size: 13 residues. CDR3 DNA: TGTGCCAGCAGTGTGGGGGGGCACGACGAGCAGTACTTC. This translates into CASSVGGHDEQYF.

This chain joins TRBV4-3 and TRBJ1-1, with D perhaps TRBD1 (5 bases). Deletions cut 0 bases from V and 4 bases from J, with 15 bases between. The germline V gene has CDR1 LGHNA and CDR2 YSLEER. The CDR3 spans 16 residues. The CDR3 loop is CASSQDSGRVGTEAFF. Written as DNA, the CDR3 is TGCGCCAGCAGCCAAGATTCAGGGAGAGTAGGCACTGAAGCTTTCTTT.

The chain combines TRBV11-2 with TRBJ1-1; D is possibly TRBD1 (5 bases). Germline V gene data show CDR1 as SGHAT and CDR2 as FQNNGV. Trimming cost V 5 bases and J 0 bases, with 19 bases left between them. CDR3 size: 17 residues. In nucleotides, the CDR3 is TGTGCCAGCAGCCCATTAGGGCAGGGTTGGATGAACACTGAAGCTTTCTTT. Its translation: CASSPLGQGWMNTEAFF.

This clone was seen only a few times. This sequence joins TRBV10-3 and TRBJ2-2; maybe TRBD1 (6 bases). The CDR3 length is 13 residues. Germline values: CDR1 ENHRY, CDR2 SYGVKD. V lost 3 bases to trimming and J lost 4 bases, with 6 bases between them. In DNA, the CDR3 is TGTGCCATCAGTGACAGGGGCACCGGGGAGCTGTTTTTT. Translation gives CAISDRGTGELFF.

This chain links TRBV27 with TRBJ1-1; D remains ambiguous. Germline CDR1 reads MNHEY; CDR2 reads SMNVEV (reference sequence). CDR3 length: 16 residues. V was cut by 2 bases and J by 0 bases, with 13 bases left in between. CDR3 in DNA: TGTGCCAGCAGTTTAGCCGGTCAGACTTTGAACACTGAAGCTTTCTTT. Residues: CASSLAGQTLNTEAFF.

This clone was found once. An end of the junction does not agree with germline; a read error may underlie this. Other DNA sequences within the sample encode an identical CDR3. The rearrangement uses TRBV6-5 and TRBJ1-3, with D possibly matching TRBD1 (6 bases). The germline CDR1 and CDR2 sequences are MNHEY and SVGAGI. This CDR3 has 14 amino acids. Here the CDR3 reads CASSYSDRSDTIYF. The CDR3 nucleotides read TGTGCTAGCAGTTACTCGGACAGATCGGACACCATATATTTT.

This chain connects TRBV19 to TRBJ2-2; 8 nucleotides agree with TRBD1. V lost 7 bases to trimming and J lost 2 bases; unmatched junction nucleotides: 6. CDR3 size: 15 residues. Germline V gene sequence: CDR1 LNHDA, CDR2 SQIVND (reference sequence). CDR3 region: CASTSDRDNTGELFF. The CDR3, as DNA: TGTGCCAGTACCTCGGACAGGGATAACACCGGGGAGCTGTTTTTT.